The sequence of this TCR beta chain was determined in a study of T cells in localized non-small cell lung cancer. Study-wide findings and caveats: Clonality of T cells reached its maximum in uninvolved adjacent lung, surpassing tumor. Multi-region tumor sequencing was not done, so intratumor heterogeneity could not be excluded. Prolonged overall survival went with higher T cell density in the blood. Adjacent lung exhibited a median of about 50 among the 100 most abundant tumor clones.

A remark on this clone: Its specificity is not known.

Some clones are missing from TCRdb's copy, which holds only in-frame ones; the method was immunoSEQ multiplex PCR. The sample carries over 30,000 clones, 70% to 90% recorded once. CDR1 is SGHRS, CDR2 YFSETQ, per germline. The CDR3 has 14 residues. The trim removed 4 bases at V and 1 base at J, leaving 3 bases unmatched. This material consisted of peripheral blood mononuclear cells, taken before any cancer treatment. The chain uses TRBV5-1 and TRBJ2-3; 7 nucleotides align to TRBD2. This receptor was identified in a male donor aged 60 or over with stage II lung adenocarcinoma. CDR3 sequence (DNA): TGCGCCAGCAGCCAGAGCGGGGGCACAGATACGCAGTATTTT. It codes for CASSQSGGTDTQYF.